Listed below are T cell receptor beta chains from one sample, sequenced in a study of identical twins. TCRdb reprocessed the 5' RACE reads via MiXCR and lists one record per CDR3 protein. The sample consists of 350,000 to 400,000 distinct CDR3 sequences, 8.5% to 10% of them appearing once. The sample consisted of naive T cells sorted from blood. Every receptor here comes from a woman aged 45 to 65 in good health. The CDR3 runs from the conserved cysteine through the conserved F or W. Fields, in order: D gene, clone size, V gene, J gene, CDR3 length, CDR3 DNA, CDR3 protein. The D gene is left open where the match is weak. Clone size is given for some rows only: seen once, a few or many times, or a class if the clone is expanded.

D: TRBD2; size: many; V: TRBV3-1; J: TRBJ2-1; length: 16; DNA: TGTGCCAGCAGCTTATTAGCGGGAGGAGGTGTTGATGAGCAGTTCTTC; CDR3: CASSLLAGGGVDEQFF
D: .; size: few; V: TRBV20-1; J: TRBJ2-7; length: 12; DNA: TGCAGCGCCGGGACACAGACCTACGAGCAGTACTTC; CDR3: CSAGTQTYEQYF
D: .; size: .; V: TRBV5-5; J: TRBJ2-5; length: 13; DNA: TGTGCCAGCAGACTGGAGGCAGGAGAGACCCAGTACTTC; CDR3: CASRLEAGETQYF
D: TRBD2; size: .; V: TRBV19; J: TRBJ2-1; length: 14; DNA: TGTGCCAGTAGTATCGTTAGCGGGAGAAATGAGCAGTTCTTC; CDR3: CASSIVSGRNEQFF
D: .; size: .; V: TRBV5-1; J: TRBJ2-1; length: 15; DNA: TGCGCCAGCAGCTCCTATCCCCGACAACGCAATGAGCAGTTCTTC; CDR3: CASSSYPRQRNEQFF
D: .; size: many; V: TRBV27; J: TRBJ1-5; length: 12; DNA: TGTGCCAGCAAGGGTAGCAATCAGCCCCAGCATTTT; CDR3: CASKGSNQPQHF
D: TRBD1; size: few; V: TRBV10-3; J: TRBJ1-2; length: 12; DNA: TGTGCCATCAGAAACCGGACAGGTGGCTACACCTTC; CDR3: CAIRNRTGGYTF
D: .; size: many; V: TRBV12-3/TRBV12-4; J: TRBJ2-1; length: 12; DNA: TGTGCCAGCAGTTTAGCGATGACAGAGCAGTTCTTC; CDR3: CASSLAMTEQFF
D: .; size: .; V: TRBV9; J: TRBJ2-5; length: 14; DNA: TGTGCCAGCAGCGTAGGTTCCGGTCCGGAGACCCAGTACTTC; CDR3: CASSVGSGPETQYF
D: .; size: many; V: TRBV10-3; J: TRBJ1-6; length: 10; DNA: TGTGCCACCTCCAATTCACCCCTCCACTTT; CDR3: CATSNSPLHF
D: TRBD2; size: .; V: TRBV9; J: TRBJ2-3; length: 20; DNA: TGTGCCAGCAGCGTAGCTACGGGGGGACTAGCGGGAGCTGGCACAGATACGCAGTATTTT; CDR3: CASSVATGGLAGAGTDTQYF
D: .; size: few; V: TRBV12-3/TRBV12-4; J: TRBJ2-1; length: 13; DNA: TGTGCCAGCAGTTCGCGGACCTTGGGTGAGCAGTTCTTC; CDR3: CASSSRTLGEQFF
D: .; size: .; V: TRBV24-1; J: TRBJ2-7; length: 12; DNA: TGTGCCACAGCTCAAAGTGCAGGGGAGCAGTACTTC; CDR3: CATAQSAGEQYF
D: .; size: .; V: TRBV27; J: TRBJ2-7; length: 13; DNA: TGTGCCAGCAGTTTATTGGCGACCTACGAGCAGTACTTC; CDR3: CASSLLATYEQYF
D: .; size: few; V: TRBV19; J: TRBJ2-1; length: 14; DNA: TGTGCCAGTAGTATTACGGAGGGCCGCGATGAGCAGTTCTTC; CDR3: CASSITEGRDEQFF
D: .; size: few; V: TRBV29-1; J: TRBJ2-2; length: 14; DNA: TGCAGCGGGGCGGACGTCGGGGACACCGGGGAGCTGTTTTTT; CDR3: CSGADVGDTGELFF
D: .; size: .; V: TRBV4-2; J: TRBJ2-1; length: 13; DNA: TGTGCCAGCAGCCAAGGGCGGGACACTGAGCAGTTCTTC; CDR3: CASSQGRDTEQFF
D: TRBD1; size: .; V: TRBV6-5; J: TRBJ1-1; length: 15; DNA: TGTGCCAGCACCAGTCCGACAGGGGTAAACACTGAAGCTTTCTTT; CDR3: CASTSPTGVNTEAFF
D: .; size: once; V: TRBV24-1; J: TRBJ2-1; length: 19; DNA: TGTGCCACCAGTGAAAATTTTGGTTCTGGACTAACCTCCTACAATGAGCAGTTCTTC; CDR3: CATSENFGSGLTSYNEQFF
D: .; size: many; V: TRBV11-2; J: TRBJ1-1; length: 13; DNA: TGTGCCAGCAGCCTTTTCAGGGTCACTGAAGCTTTCTTT; CDR3: CASSLFRVTEAFF
D: .; size: .; V: TRBV11-2; J: TRBJ1-1; length: 15; DNA: TGTGCCAGCAGCTCCTTGCGCAGGGTGGATACTGAAGCTTTCTTT; CDR3: CASSSLRRVDTEAFF
D: .; size: few; V: TRBV29-1; J: TRBJ2-5; length: 13; DNA: TGCAGCGTCCGGGACCCCCTGCCAGAGACCCAGTACTTC; CDR3: CSVRDPLPETQYF
D: TRBD1; size: .; V: TRBV20-1; J: TRBJ1-5; length: 13; DNA: TGCAGTGCTAGAGATGTCACCTGGGACAGGGTGTATTTT; CDR3: CSARDVTWDRVYF
D: .; size: .; V: TRBV9; J: TRBJ1-1; length: 13; DNA: TGTGCCAGCAGCGTGGGGGTAGTAACTGAAGCTTTCTTT; CDR3: CASSVGVVTEAFF
D: .; size: .; V: TRBV4-1; J: TRBJ2-7; length: 14; DNA: TGCGCCAGCAGCCAAGACCCGGGGCAGTTCGAGCAGTACTTC; CDR3: CASSQDPGQFEQYF
D: .; size: few; V: TRBV6-5; J: TRBJ2-7; length: 12; DNA: TGTGCCGCCATGGGGGCCCCTTACGAGCAGTACTTC; CDR3: CAAMGAPYEQYF
D: .; size: few; V: TRBV15; J: TRBJ2-5; length: 15; DNA: TGTGCCACCAGCAGAGTAAGGGGGAGTGGGAAGACCCAGTACTTC; CDR3: CATSRVRGSGKTQYF
D: TRBD2; size: .; V: TRBV20-1; J: TRBJ2-3; length: 15; DNA: TGCAGTGCTAGAGGTGTTAGCGGGGGCACAGATACGCAGTATTTT; CDR3: CSARGVSGGTDTQYF
D: .; size: many; V: TRBV6-2/TRBV6-3; J: TRBJ2-5; length: 11; DNA: TGTGCCAGCTCCGCGGGAGAGACCCAGTACTTC; CDR3: CASSAGETQYF
D: .; size: many; V: TRBV20-1; J: TRBJ2-1; length: 17; DNA: TGCAGTGCTAGAGTGGGGAGTATCTTACGGCAGGGGAATGAGCAGTTCTTC; CDR3: CSARVGSILRQGNEQFF
D: .; size: many; V: TRBV15; J: TRBJ2-5; length: 12; DNA: TGTGCCACCAGCAGAGTCGGGGAGACCCAGTACTTC; CDR3: CATSRVGETQYF
D: .; size: .; V: TRBV12-3/TRBV12-4; J: TRBJ1-1; length: 13; DNA: TGTGCCAGCAGTTTGGGGTCCTGGGCTGAAGCTTTCTTT; CDR3: CASSLGSWAEAFF
D: .; size: many; V: TRBV29-1; J: TRBJ1-1; length: 13; DNA: TGCAGCGCCACAAGACTAGGGGGCACTGAAGCTTTCTTT; CDR3: CSATRLGGTEAFF
D: .; size: .; V: TRBV7-9; J: TRBJ1-1; length: 15; DNA: TGTGCCAGCAGCCTTACAGGGACCTTGAACACTGAAGCTTTCTTT; CDR3: CASSLTGTLNTEAFF
D: .; size: .; V: TRBV3-1; J: TRBJ1-3; length: 16; DNA: TGTGCCAGCAGCCAAACCAGAGGATACTCTGGAAACACCATATATTTT; CDR3: CASSQTRGYSGNTIYF
D: .; size: many; V: TRBV10-2; J: TRBJ2-1; length: 15; DNA: TGCGCCAGCAGGGAGCTAACAGGGCTCTACAATGAGCAGTTCTTC; CDR3: CASRELTGLYNEQFF
D: .; size: .; V: TRBV5-1; J: TRBJ2-3; length: 16; DNA: TGCGCCAGCAGCCCACCGGACAGTCCAAAGTCAGATACGCAGTATTTT; CDR3: CASSPPDSPKSDTQYF
D: TRBD2; size: many; V: TRBV24-1; J: TRBJ2-2; length: 17; DNA: TGTGCCACCAGTGATTTTTTAGCGGGAGGAGTTTCCGGGGAGCTGTTTTTT; CDR3: CATSDFLAGGVSGELFF
D: TRBD1; size: .; V: TRBV12-3/TRBV12-4; J: TRBJ1-4; length: 15; DNA: TGTGCCAGCAGTTTAGCCGACAGGGGAGATGAAAAACTGTTTTTT; CDR3: CASSLADRGDEKLFF
D: .; size: few; V: TRBV20-1; J: TRBJ2-3; length: 15; DNA: TGCAGTGTTAAGGACTACCAGACTAGCACAGATACGCAGTATTTT; CDR3: CSVKDYQTSTDTQYF
D: TRBD2; size: .; V: TRBV3-1; J: TRBJ2-2; length: 18; DNA: TGTGCCAGCAGCCTCAGGACTAGCGGGAGGCCGAACACCGGGGAGCTGTTTTTT; CDR3: CASSLRTSGRPNTGELFF
D: TRBD2; size: few; V: TRBV4-1; J: TRBJ2-7; length: 16; DNA: TGCGCCAGCAGCCCCATGGCGACTAGCGGGCGTTACGAGCAGTACTTC; CDR3: CASSPMATSGRYEQYF